This is a list of T cell receptor beta chains from one sample in a study of graft-versus-host responses after intestinal transplantation. TCRdb's copy holds only in-frame clones and misses some; the assay was immunoSEQ multiplex PCR. The sample records about 120,000 clones, approximately 95% being singletons. Their recognized antigens are unknown. The sequencing used unstimulated CD8+ T cells sorted from spleen or lymph node cells, collected before intestinal transplant. The receptors here all came from a human donor who received an intestinal transplant. The CDR3 runs from the conserved cysteine through the conserved F or W. A D gene is named only where the DNA matches it firmly. Rows may omit the clone size; those that give it use once, few, many or a size class.

abundance: NA
j_gene: TRBJ1-2
d_gene: NA
v_gene: TRBV28
CDR3aa: CASSLVLQTANYGYTF
CDR3nt: TGTGCCAGCAGTTTAGTCCTCCAGACAGCTAACTATGGCTACACCTTC

abundance: once
j_gene: TRBJ1-6
d_gene: TRBD1
v_gene: TRBV23-1
CDR3aa: CATSRGTGSNSYNSPLHF
CDR3nt: TGCGCCACCTCAAGAGGGACAGGGAGTAATTCCTATAATTCACCCCTCCACTTT

abundance: NA
j_gene: TRBJ2-5
d_gene: NA
v_gene: TRBV7-3
CDR3aa: CASSPRTLGETQYF
CDR3nt: TGTGCCAGCAGCCCAAGGACCCTCGGAGAGACCCAGTACTTC

abundance: once
j_gene: TRBJ2-5
d_gene: NA
v_gene: TRBV4-1
CDR3aa: CASSHLWAGETQYF
CDR3nt: TGCGCCAGCAGCCACCTGTGGGCGGGGGAGACCCAGTACTTC

abundance: NA
j_gene: TRBJ1-5
d_gene: NA
v_gene: TRBV30
CDR3aa: CAWSVGEAQHF
CDR3nt: TGTGCCTGGAGTGTGGGCGAGGCCCAGCATTTT

abundance: NA
j_gene: TRBJ2-7
d_gene: TRBD2
v_gene: TRBV4-3
CDR3aa: CASSQEETSGSSYEQYF
CDR3nt: TGCGCCAGCAGCCAAGAGGAGACTAGCGGGAGCTCCTACGAGCAGTACTTC

abundance: NA
j_gene: TRBJ2-5
d_gene: TRBD2
v_gene: TRBV7-6
CDR3aa: CASSLRTGGEQETQYF
CDR3nt: TGTGCCAGCAGCTTAAGAACGGGAGGAGAGCAAGAGACCCAGTACTTC

abundance: NA
j_gene: TRBJ2-7
d_gene: NA
v_gene: TRBV10-3
CDR3aa: CAISEQKGDTTYEQYF
CDR3nt: TGTGCCATCAGTGAGCAGAAGGGGGACACCACCTACGAGCAGTACTTC

abundance: NA
j_gene: TRBJ2-1
d_gene: NA
v_gene: TRBV29-1
CDR3aa: CSVDGRIRVTHNEQFF
CDR3nt: TGCAGCGTTGACGGGCGTATTCGGGTTACCCACAATGAGCAGTTCTTC

abundance: NA
j_gene: TRBJ2-7
d_gene: TRBD1
v_gene: TRBV6-5
CDR3aa: CASSYSVTGNEQYF
CDR3nt: TGTGCCAGCAGTTACTCAGTGACAGGGAACGAGCAGTACTTC

abundance: NA
j_gene: TRBJ2-7
d_gene: NA
v_gene: TRBV6-6
CDR3aa: CASSYYPPQWYF
CDR3nt: TGTGCCAGCAGTTACTACCCACCGCAGTGGTACTTC

abundance: NA
j_gene: TRBJ2-7
d_gene: NA
v_gene: TRBV29-1
CDR3aa: CSVEDLGPGGASSYEQYF
CDR3nt: TGCAGCGTTGAAGATCTCGGACCAGGCGGGGCTAGCTCCTACGAGCAGTACTTC

abundance: NA
j_gene: TRBJ2-4
d_gene: TRBD1
v_gene: TRBV9
CDR3aa: CASSAPGQGKIQYF
CDR3nt: TGTGCCAGCAGCGCTCCGGGACAGGGAAAGATTCAGTACTTC

abundance: NA
j_gene: TRBJ1-6
d_gene: TRBD1
v_gene: TRBV15
CDR3aa: CATAQGQKYSPLHF
CDR3nt: TGTGCCACCGCACAGGGGCAGAAATATTCACCCCTCCACTTT

abundance: once
j_gene: TRBJ2-7
d_gene: NA
v_gene: TRBV6-5
CDR3aa: CASSYSYSDSYEQYF
CDR3nt: TGTGCCAGCAGTTACTCCTATTCCGATTCCTACGAGCAGTACTTC

abundance: NA
j_gene: TRBJ2-5
d_gene: NA
v_gene: TRBV5-4
CDR3aa: CASSFGAGRETQYF
CDR3nt: TGTGCCAGCAGTTTCGGGGCAGGGCGAGAGACCCAGTACTTC

abundance: NA
j_gene: TRBJ2-5
d_gene: NA
v_gene: TRBV29-1
CDR3aa: CSVENVEPQETQYF
CDR3nt: TGCAGCGTTGAGAATGTGGAGCCGCAAGAGACCCAGTACTTC

abundance: few
j_gene: TRBJ2-7
d_gene: TRBD1
v_gene: TRBV19
CDR3aa: CASSTGTAPYEQYF
CDR3nt: TGTGCCAGTAGTACCGGGACAGCTCCGTACGAGCAGTACTTC

abundance: NA
j_gene: TRBJ2-1
d_gene: TRBD2
v_gene: TRBV11-1
CDR3aa: CASSLEGRDEQFF
CDR3nt: TGTGCCAGCAGCTTAGAAGGGAGGGACGAGCAGTTCTTC

abundance: NA
j_gene: TRBJ2-1
d_gene: TRBD2
v_gene: TRBV19
CDR3aa: CASSIASGSFNEQFF
CDR3nt: TGTGCCAGTAGTATAGCTAGCGGGAGTTTCAATGAGCAGTTCTTC

abundance: NA
j_gene: TRBJ2-1
d_gene: TRBD2
v_gene: TRBV7-2
CDR3aa: CASSLASWLAVYNEQFF
CDR3nt: TGTGCCAGCAGCTTAGCTTCTTGGCTAGCGGTGTACAATGAGCAGTTCTTC

abundance: NA
j_gene: TRBJ2-5
d_gene: NA
v_gene: TRBV9
CDR3aa: CASQNRLGEGTQYF
CDR3nt: TGTGCCAGTCAAAATCGTCTAGGAGAGGGGACCCAGTACTTC

abundance: NA
j_gene: TRBJ1-1
d_gene: NA
v_gene: TRBV9
CDR3aa: CASSLTIWGNTEAFF
CDR3nt: TGTGCCAGCAGCCTCACGATTTGGGGGAACACTGAAGCTTTCTTT

abundance: NA
j_gene: TRBJ2-1
d_gene: TRBD2
v_gene: TRBV25-1
CDR3aa: CASSQTSGMYNEQFF
CDR3nt: TGTGCCAGCAGCCAGACTAGCGGGATGTACAATGAGCAGTTCTTC

abundance: NA
j_gene: TRBJ2-3
d_gene: NA
v_gene: TRBV7-3
CDR3aa: CASSFGGISTDTQYF
CDR3nt: TGTGCCAGCAGCTTTGGGGGCATTAGCACAGATACGCAGTATTTT

abundance: NA
j_gene: TRBJ2-3
d_gene: TRBD1
v_gene: TRBV28
CDR3aa: CASSTGTGRPVTDTQYF
CDR3nt: TGTGCCAGCAGTACCGGGACAGGGCGCCCCGTCACAGATACGCAGTATTTT

abundance: once
j_gene: TRBJ2-6
d_gene: NA
v_gene: TRBV7-9
CDR3aa: CASSFELSGANVLTF
CDR3nt: TGTGCCAGCAGCTTCGAGCTCTCTGGGGCCAACGTCCTGACTTTC

abundance: NA
j_gene: TRBJ2-1
d_gene: TRBD2
v_gene: TRBV7-2
CDR3aa: CASSLGPGGANEQFF
CDR3nt: TGTGCCAGCAGCTTAGGTCCGGGAGGTGCCAATGAGCAGTTCTTC

abundance: NA
j_gene: TRBJ2-1
d_gene: TRBD2
v_gene: TRBV28
CDR3aa: CASSPIQTDSGRVGEQFF
CDR3nt: TGTGCCAGCAGCCCCATCCAGACCGATAGCGGGAGGGTAGGTGAGCAGTTCTTC

abundance: NA
j_gene: TRBJ2-1
d_gene: NA
v_gene: TRBV11-2
CDR3aa: CASSFRSDNEQFF
CDR3nt: TGTGCCAGCAGCTTCCGTTCGGACAATGAGCAGTTCTTC

abundance: NA
j_gene: TRBJ2-7
d_gene: TRBD1
v_gene: TRBV5-6
CDR3aa: CASSSGTDYEQYF
CDR3nt: TGTGCCAGCAGCTCGGGGACAGATTACGAGCAGTACTTC

abundance: NA
j_gene: TRBJ2-3
d_gene: TRBD2
v_gene: TRBV2
CDR3aa: CASRREGPDTQYF
CDR3nt: TGTGCCAGCAGGCGGGAGGGCCCAGATACGCAGTATTTT

abundance: NA
j_gene: TRBJ2-1
d_gene: NA
v_gene: TRBV7-9
CDR3aa: CASSLTGYNEQFF
CDR3nt: TGTGCCAGCAGCTTGACCGGTTACAATGAGCAGTTCTTC

abundance: NA
j_gene: TRBJ1-1
d_gene: NA
v_gene: TRBV4-3
CDR3aa: CASSQIQGMGMNTEAFF
CDR3nt: TGCGCCAGCAGCCAAATACAGGGAATGGGCATGAACACTGAAGCTTTCTTT

abundance: NA
j_gene: TRBJ2-5
d_gene: NA
v_gene: TRBV28
CDR3aa: CASSPPYVGGEETQYF
CDR3nt: TGTGCCAGCAGTCCGCCCTATGTTGGGGGCGAGGAGACCCAGTACTTC

abundance: NA
j_gene: TRBJ2-2
d_gene: NA
v_gene: TRBV9
CDR3aa: CASSPRGDTGELFF
CDR3nt: TGTGCCAGCAGTCCTAGGGGTGACACCGGGGAGCTGTTTTTT

abundance: once
j_gene: TRBJ2-7
d_gene: NA
v_gene: TRBV4-2
CDR3aa: CASSQDFARPQYEQYF
CDR3nt: TGTGCCAGCAGCCAAGATTTCGCCAGACCCCAGTACGAGCAGTACTTC

abundance: NA
j_gene: TRBJ2-3
d_gene: NA
v_gene: TRBV18
CDR3aa: CASSPARWTDTQYF
CDR3nt: TGTGCCAGCTCACCGGCCCGGTGGACAGATACGCAGTATTTT

abundance: NA
j_gene: TRBJ2-5
d_gene: NA
v_gene: TRBV6-5
CDR3aa: CASSYSVGRETQYF
CDR3nt: TGTGCCAGCAGTTACTCAGTGGGGCGAGAGACCCAGTACTTC

abundance: NA
j_gene: TRBJ2-7
d_gene: TRBD2
v_gene: TRBV6-1
CDR3aa: CASSILGTSAYEQYF
CDR3nt: TGTGCCAGCAGTATACTTGGGACTAGTGCTTACGAGCAGTACTTC

abundance: NA
j_gene: TRBJ2-2
d_gene: TRBD2
v_gene: TRBV9
CDR3aa: CASSVELAVGTGELFF
CDR3nt: TGTGCCAGCAGCGTAGAACTAGCGGTGGGCACCGGGGAGCTGTTTTTT

abundance: NA
j_gene: TRBJ2-7
d_gene: NA
v_gene: TRBV6-6
CDR3aa: CASRQQEGHSEQYF
CDR3nt: TGTGCCAGCAGACAACAGGAAGGGCACTCCGAGCAGTACTTC

abundance: NA
j_gene: TRBJ2-7
d_gene: NA
v_gene: TRBV28
CDR3aa: CASSLWRVRRGYEQYF
CDR3nt: TGTGCCAGCAGTTTATGGCGGGTAAGACGAGGCTACGAGCAGTACTTC

abundance: NA
j_gene: TRBJ2-2
d_gene: TRBD2
v_gene: TRBV5-1
CDR3aa: CASSSGLAGELFF
CDR3nt: TGCGCCAGCAGCTCCGGACTAGCCGGGGAGCTGTTTTTT

abundance: NA
j_gene: TRBJ1-5
d_gene: NA
v_gene: TRBV5-8
CDR3aa: CASSPPGLKQHF
CDR3nt: TGTGCCAGCAGCCCTCCAGGGCTAAAGCAGCATTTT

abundance: NA
j_gene: TRBJ2-7
d_gene: NA
v_gene: TRBV27
CDR3aa: CASSLRGSREQYF
CDR3nt: TGTGCCAGCAGTTTAAGGGGGTCTCGCGAGCAGTACTTC

abundance: NA
j_gene: TRBJ1-2
d_gene: TRBD1
v_gene: TRBV9
CDR3aa: CASSGQGGYGYTF
CDR3nt: TGTGCCAGCAGCGGACAGGGGGGCTATGGCTACACCTTC

abundance: NA
j_gene: TRBJ2-7
d_gene: TRBD1
v_gene: TRBV19
CDR3aa: CASSSATGGYEQYF
CDR3nt: TGTGCCAGTAGTTCCGCGACAGGGGGGTACGAGCAGTACTTC

abundance: NA
j_gene: TRBJ2-1
d_gene: TRBD1
v_gene: TRBV7-3
CDR3aa: CASSRRGEGAYNEQFF
CDR3nt: TGTGCCAGCAGCAGAAGGGGAGAGGGGGCGTACAATGAGCAGTTCTTC

abundance: once
j_gene: TRBJ2-5
d_gene: TRBD2
v_gene: TRBV9
CDR3aa: CASSEGGLAGGGTQYF
CDR3nt: TGTGCCAGCAGCGAGGGGGGACTAGCGGGAGGAGGGACCCAGTACTTC

abundance: NA
j_gene: TRBJ2-4
d_gene: TRBD1
v_gene: TRBV11-2
CDR3aa: CASSSPRGTGPKNIQYF
CDR3nt: TGTGCCAGCAGCTCCCCCCGGGGGACAGGCCCCAAAAACATTCAGTACTTC

abundance: NA
j_gene: TRBJ2-5
d_gene: TRBD2
v_gene: TRBV5-1
CDR3aa: CASSLQRERQETQYF
CDR3nt: TGCGCCAGCAGCCTCCAGCGGGAGCGTCAAGAGACCCAGTACTTC

abundance: NA
j_gene: TRBJ2-1
d_gene: NA
v_gene: TRBV19
CDR3aa: CASSIAVVGAYNEQFF
CDR3nt: TGTGCCAGTAGTATAGCCGTCGTAGGGGCCTACAATGAGCAGTTCTTC

abundance: once
j_gene: TRBJ2-3
d_gene: TRBD2
v_gene: TRBV5-6
CDR3aa: CASSLLASGVTDTQYF
CDR3nt: TGTGCCAGCAGCTTGCTTGCTAGCGGGGTCACAGATACGCAGTATTTT